The 10 T cell receptor beta chains in this list originate from one sample, sequenced in a study of blood T cells in healthy people across ages. Primed by a sample-barcoded 5' primer and a J-beta primer mix, a second PCR proceeded for about 7 to 12 cycles. Each CDR3 protein gets one entry after TCRdb re-called the 5' RACE reads with MiXCR. The sample contains around 670,000 distinct CDR3 sequences, approximately 30% of which appear only once. Specimen: blood. These receptor sequences come from an elderly woman in good health.

This clonotype turned up a few times. CDR3 nucleotides: TGTGCCAGCTCACCTCGGGCCGAGTATAGCAATCAGCCCCAGCATTTT. Its translation is CASSPRAEYSNQPQHF. V gene TRBV18 combines with J gene TRBJ1-5; D gene uncertain. Germline assignment: CDR1 KGHSH and CDR2 LQKENI. The CDR3 is 16 amino acids. V lost 3 bases and J lost 0, with 12 bases in between. The full variable domain, with the rest looked up from reference TRBV18 and TRBJ1-5, is NAGVMQNPRHLVRRRGQEARLRCSPMKGHSHVYWYRQLPEEGLKFMVYLQKENIIDESGMPKERFSAEFPKEGPSILRIQQVVRGDSAAYFCASSPRAEYSNQPQHFGDGTRLSIL.

Turning to this clonotype: Germline and junction disagree at one end, which may indicate a read error. The chain links TRBV2 to TRBJ2-5; D is possibly TRBD1 (5 bases). The DNA end lines up better with TRBJ2-7; the J call may be wrong. This CDR3 has 11 amino acids. Per the germline V gene, CDR1 is SNHLY and CDR2 is FYNNEI. DNA for the CDR3: TGTACCAGCGACAGAACCTACGAGCAGTACTTC. It specifies CTSDRTYEQYF.

This clonotype was recorded at least ten times. This rearrangement joins TRBV12-3 or TRBV12-4 to TRBJ1-5; the D gene is possibly TRBD1 (6 bases). There are 15 residues in the CDR3. Trimming took off 3 bases at V and 6 bases at J, with 15 bases between the two ends. The CDR3 DNA follows: TGTGCCAGCAGTTTGGGCAGGGGAATAAGTCAGCCCCAGCATTTT. Translated: CASSLGRGISQPQHF.

The CDR3 nucleotides are TGTGCCAGCAGCGTCGGAAGCAACATTCAGTACTTC. It is translated as CASSVGSNIQYF. The rearrangement uses TRBV5-6 and TRBJ2-4; unclear D gene. The V end was cut by 4 bases, the J end by 7 bases, with 9 bases between. Germline-derived CDR1 and CDR2 are SGHDT and YYEEEE. The CDR3 runs 12 residues.

The rearrangement joins TRBV2 to TRBJ2-2; D gene uncertain. This CDR3 has 15 residues. Germline V gene lookup returns CDR1 SNHLY and CDR2 FYNNEI. Trimming took off 6 bases at V and 0 bases at J, with 11 bases between the two ends. This CDR3 reads CASSDVRPNTGELFF. CDR3 nucleotide sequence: TGTGCCAGCAGCGACGTCCGTCCGAACACCGGGGAGCTGTTTTTT. Filled out from reference TRBV2 and TRBJ2-2, the complete variable domain reads EPEVTQTPSHQVTQMGQEVILRCVPISNHLYFYWYRQILGQKVEFLVSFYNNEISEKSEIFDDQFSVERPDGSNFTLKIRSTKLEDSAMYFCASSDVRPNTGELFFGEGSRLTVL.

The sample holds many counts of this clonotype. The genes are TRBV3-1 and TRBJ1-2; 10 bases agree with TRBD1. The germline V gene encodes CDR1 LGHDT and CDR2 YNNKEL (reference sequence). V was clipped by 2 bases and J by 6 bases; unmatched bases: 9. The CDR3 has 16 amino acids. The CDR3 protein is CASSQHSGTGADGYTF. The CDR3 DNA reads TGTGCCAGCAGCCAACACTCCGGGACAGGGGCGGATGGCTACACCTTC.

This clonotype was observed many times. The chain links TRBV6-1 to TRBJ1-2; no reliable D call. CDR3 length: 14 amino acids. The germline V gene has CDR1 MNHNS and CDR2 SASEGT. Trimming pared 2 bases from V and 4 bases from J, leaving 11 bases between. CDR3 region: CASSEKYQPYGYTF. CDR3 nucleotide sequence: TGTGCCAGCAGTGAAAAATATCAGCCCTATGGCTACACCTTC.

This clonotype has just one count. The V call is TRBV20-1, the J call TRBJ2-5; possible D gene TRBD2, 6 bases. The CDR3 covers 12 residues. Germline V lookup: CDR1 DFQATT, CDR2 SNEGSKA (reference sequence). V lost 2 bases, J lost 5 bases, and 9 bases lay in between. Written as DNA, the CDR3 is TGCAGTGCTAGATTGGAGGGGGAGACCCAGTACTTC. It specifies CSARLEGETQYF.

The CDR3 nucleotides read TGCAGTGCTATGGGGGGAGGGCTGTTTCCCTACAATGAGCAGTTCTTC. It translates to CSAMGGGLFPYNEQFF. The chain recombines TRBV20-1 with TRBJ2-1, with 7 bases aligning to TRBD2. The CDR3 has 16 amino acids. V lost 4 bases and J lost 2; bases outside the gene matches: 11. In germline, CDR1 is DFQATT, CDR2 SNEGSKA (reference sequence).

The chain carries TRBV6-1 and TRBJ2-1; no definite D call. The CDR3 covers 15 residues. The V end was cut by 0 bases, the J end by 4 bases, with 10 bases between. Germline CDR1 MNHNS, CDR2 SASEGT. CDR3 nucleotide sequence: TGTGCCAGCAGTGAAGCCTTGACGGCTTACAATGAGCAGTTCTTC. Amino acids: CASSEALTAYNEQFF.